The clone carrying this T cell receptor beta chain was found many times. The antigen is unknown. The DNA ends 3 residues before the CDR3 does, and the rest of the CDR3 is filled in from the germline J gene. This sample was taken from a study of T cell clonality in common variable immunodeficiency. Study conclusions and caveats: Fewer TCRbeta clones were shared among CVID subjects than controls. Fewer deletions and N-nucleotide insertions were reportedly seen in common variable immunodeficiency TCR beta sequences. Repertoire-complication correlations in CVID were limited by patient heterogeneity.

From germline, CDR1 is MNHNS and CDR2 SASEGT. The CDR3 has 15 amino acids. Losses at the gene ends were 1 base for V and 2 bases for J; bases not matched to a gene: 1. The method was immunoSEQ multiplex PCR; TCRdb's version includes in-frame clones alone and lacks a portion of them. In total the sample includes tens of thousands of clones, none of them seen once. This clonotype was obtained from a person aged 18-70 years in good health. Sequenced: peripheral blood mononuclear cells. The V and J genes are TRBV6-1 and TRBJ2-3; TRBD2 agrees at 9 bases. The CDR3 sequence: CASSEGTSDTDTQYF. CDR3 DNA, as far as it was read: TGTGCCAGCAGTGAAGGGACTAGCGACACAGATACG.